This T cell receptor beta chain was captured by sequencing in a study of cytomegalovirus exposure and HLA in healthy donors. Study-level findings and limits: Most TCRs appeared rarely, but some public TCRs recurred in many donors.

Note on this clone: Its matching antigen is unknown.

Germline values: CDR1 SGHDT, CDR2 YYEEEE. V was shortened by 4 bases and J by 8 bases, with 25 bases between the two germline ends. The CDR3 has 17 amino acids. Measured with immunoSEQ multiplex PCR; TCRdb has only the in-frame clones, and not every one. The table has more than 120,000 clones, about 91% seen once; the top ten hold roughly 4.3%. The source is a man aged 18 to 29 in good health and CMV-seropositive. The V call is TRBV5-6, the J call TRBJ1-3; D is unclear. Sequencing was performed on PBMCs. CDR3 DNA: TGTGCCAGCAGCCCCATGGCGGGTATAACGCATGGGGACACCATATATTTT. As protein: CASSPMAGITHGDTIYF.